Each of the 15 T cell receptor beta chains below was sequenced from the same sample in a study of blood T cell repertoires in COVID-19 (dated by TCRdb to the early 2020s). Receptors were amplified or captured by the immunoSEQ multiplex PCR assay. The table comes from immuneACCESS by way of TCRdb, which keeps in-frame sequences with V and J called. Part of the clones is missing from these tables; in studies checked, under half for an unresolved V gene and the rest for unknown reasons. Present in this sample are a few hundred thousand clones, roughly 90% of which were seen just once. Less than 3.5% of the sample is taken by the ten largest. Sequenced input: peripheral blood. The receptors derive from a woman aged 25 to 39 with COVID-19, enrolled during active disease.

The chain is built from TRBV3-1 (or the pseudogene TRBV3-2) and TRBJ1-4; D not certain. V lost 4 bases and J lost 3, with 9 bases in between. The CDR3 has 14 residues. Germline CDR1 LGHDT, CDR2 YNNKEL (reference sequence). In DNA form, the CDR3 reads TGTGCCAGCAGCCGCCCGTCAGCTAATGAAAAACTGTTTTTT. It translates to CASSRPSANEKLFF.

This chain joins TRBV29-1 and TRBJ1-1; 8 bases line up with TRBD1. CDR3 size: 14 residues. The germline V gene has CDR1 SQVTM and CDR2 ANQGSEA. Trimming at V came to 5 bases and at J to 3 bases, leaving 8 bases not matched to a gene. The CDR3, as DNA: TGCAGCGTTCCAGGGGGCGCAAGGCACACTGAAGCTTTCTTT. Encoded protein: CSVPGGARHTEAFF.

The chain joins TRBV19 to TRBJ1-5; TRBD1 agrees at 9 bases. The CDR3 is 13 residues long. Germline CDR1 and CDR2: LNHDA and SQIVND (reference sequence). Trimming cost V 10 bases and J 6 bases; bases outside gene matches: 7. The CDR3, as DNA: TGTGCCATCTCGACAGGGGGAAGTCAGCCCCAGCATTTT. It translates to CAISTGGSQPQHF.

The genes are TRBV19 and TRBJ1-5; TRBD1 aligns across 7 bases. Trimming removed 5 bases from V and 8 bases from J; junction bases left unmatched: 9. In germline, CDR1 is LNHDA, CDR2 SQIVND (reference sequence). The length of the CDR3 is 14 residues. CDR3 loop: CASSPTGVMEPQHF. DNA of the CDR3: TGTGCCAGTAGTCCAACAGGGGTCATGGAGCCCCAGCATTTT.

The chain uses TRBV11-2 and TRBJ2-2; the D is unclear. CDR1 and CDR2 from the germline V gene are SGHAT and FQNNGV. Between the trimmed V and J ends, which lost 5 bases and 6 bases, there was a span of 13 bases. This CDR3 has 14 amino acids. The CDR3 region has the DNA TGTGCCAGCAGCCCTCTATCTGGTCCCGGGGAGCTGTTTTTT. Translating gives CASSPLSGPGELFF.

The chain uses TRBV28 and TRBJ1-5, with D perhaps TRBD1 (6 bases). The germline CDR1 and CDR2 sequences are MDHEN and SYDVKM. This CDR3 has 14 amino acids. V lost 3 bases, J lost 5 bases, and 11 bases lay in between. The CDR3 loop is CASSLVRGYQPQHF. DNA for the CDR3: TGTGCCAGCAGTTTGGTCAGGGGATATCAGCCCCAGCATTTT.

The rearrangement joins TRBV3-1 (or the pseudogene TRBV3-2) to TRBJ2-3; weak D call: TRBD1 (5 bases). Trimming removed 1 base from V and 6 bases from J, with 14 bases in between. The CDR3 runs to 15 residues. Germline lookup yields CDR1 LGHDT and CDR2 YNNKEL (reference sequence). CDR3 bases: TGTGCCAGCAGCCAAGCTCCCCAGGGTCACGATACGCAGTATTTT. Protein: CASSQAPQGHDTQYF.

This clone has a handful of counts. Written as DNA, the CDR3 is TGCGCCAGCAGCCAAGATACAACCTACGAGCAGTACTTC. It encodes CASSQDTTYEQYF. The genes are TRBV4-1 and TRBJ2-7; D remains ambiguous. The germline gives CDR1 MGHRA, CDR2 YSYEKL. V was trimmed by 0 bases and J by 2 bases, leaving 5 bases between them. The CDR3 extends over 13 amino acids.

This clone was detected only once. This chain uses TRBV25-1 with TRBJ2-1; 11 bases are shared with TRBD2. This CDR3 has 17 amino acids. Germline V gene sequence: CDR1 MGHDK, CDR2 SYGVNS. The V and J ends lost 5 bases and 4 bases, in that order; junction bases with no gene match: 10. This CDR3 is CASSSTTSGKWYNEQFF. For the CDR3, the DNA is TGTGCCAGCAGTTCTACGACTAGCGGGAAATGGTACAATGAGCAGTTCTTC.

This clone showed up just a few times. This chain links TRBV7-2 with TRBJ2-1; D call uncertain. Trimming stripped 5 bases from V and 5 bases from J, with 13 bases between. This CDR3 has 14 residues. Germline assignment: CDR1 SGHTA and CDR2 FQGNSA. This CDR3 reads CASSPPRVDNEQFF. The CDR3 coding sequence is TGTGCCAGCAGCCCACCTCGGGTGGACAATGAGCAGTTCTTC.

This clone is a singleton in its sample. This chain links TRBV30 with TRBJ2-7; tentatively, D is TRBD2 (6 bases). Trimming shortened V by 0 bases and J by 0 bases, and 12 bases separated the two germline ends. Germline V gene data show CDR1 as GTSNPN and CDR2 as SVGIG (reference sequence). This CDR3 is built from 15 residues. This chain's CDR3 is CAWSVGGIISYEQYF. In DNA, the CDR3 is TGTGCCTGGAGTGTTGGCGGGATAATCTCCTACGAGCAGTACTTC.

This chain uses TRBV18 with TRBJ1-2; 10 nucleotides agree with TRBD1. In germline, CDR1 is KGHSH, CDR2 LQKENI. The V and J ends lost 2 bases and 2 bases, in that order; junction bases with no gene match: 8. The CDR3 spans 17 residues. This CDR3 reads CASSPSGTGATNYGYTF. The CDR3 DNA reads TGTGCCAGCTCACCAAGCGGGACAGGGGCAACGAACTATGGCTACACCTTC.

The genes are TRBV29-1 and TRBJ1-1, with TRBD1 matching over 7 bases. The CDR3 runs to 12 residues. The V gene's germline CDR1 is SQVTM and CDR2 ANQGSEA. The chain's CDR3 is CRVGQENTEAFF. The DNA for the CDR3 is TGCAGAGTAGGACAGGAGAACACTGAAGCTTTCTTT. The whole variable domain, remainder taken from reference TRBV29-1 and TRBJ1-1, is SAVISQKPSRDICQRGTSLTIQCQVDSQVTMMFWYRQQPGQSLTLIATANQGSEATYESGFVIDKFPISRPNLTFSTLTVSNMSPEDSSIYLCRVGQENTEAFFGQGTRLTVV.

Here the CDR3 DNA reads TGTGCCAGTAGTATCGGAGGGTTGGGTGATTCACCCCTCCACTTT. Translation gives CASSIGGLGDSPLHF. The chain recombines TRBV19 with TRBJ1-6; D is ambiguous. CDR1 and CDR2 from the germline V gene are LNHDA and SQIVND (reference sequence). The CDR3 has 15 residues. With 3 bases removed from V and 8 bases from J, the gap between germline ends came to 14 bases.

This CDR3 is CASSLLDSSNQPQHF. As DNA, the CDR3 is TGTGCCAGCAGCTTGTTAGACAGTAGCAATCAGCCCCAGCATTTT. The gene calls are TRBV5-6 and TRBJ1-5, with D perhaps matching TRBD1 (5 bases). The V gene's germline CDR1 is SGHDT and CDR2 YYEEEE. V gave up 1 base and J gave up 0 bases, with 8 bases separating them. The CDR3 consists of 15 residues. Using reference TRBV5-6 and TRBJ1-5 for the parts outside the CDR3, the full variable domain is DAGVTQSPTHLIKTRGQQVTLRCSPKSGHDTVSWYQQALGQGPQFIFQYYEEEERQRGNFPDRFSGHQFPNYSSELNVNALLLGDSALYLCASSLLDSSNQPQHFGDGTRLSIL.